This TCR beta chain comes out of a study of blood T cell repertoires in COVID-19. Turning to the study itself: Donors in the United States, Italy and Spain gave samples during acute or convalescent COVID-19. Nucleic acid was either cDNA or gDNA, and it came from T cells, B-cell-depleted T cells, or PBMCs.

Original processing methods: Scientists estimated how many nucleated cells there were by amplifying reference gene primers. The data were produced by immunoSEQ multiplex PCR, yet TCRdb's version contains in-frame clones alone and is incomplete. V and J calls and clone size are given by that table; D and trimming were obtained from the DNA. The table lists a few thousand clones, about nine tenths of them singletons. The CDR3 length is 16 residues. V shed 1 base and J 0 bases; nucleotides not matched to a gene: 3. In germline, CDR1 is LGHNA, CDR2 YNFKEQ. The clonotype originates from a man aged 60 to 75 with acute or convalescent COVID-19. The sequencing input was peripheral blood. J is TRBJ2-1 and V is TRBV4-2; 7 bases are shared with TRBD2. As DNA, the CDR3 is TGTGCCAGCAGCCAAGTTGGCGGGGGCTCCTACAATGAGCAGTTCTTC. It specifies CASSQVGGGSYNEQFF.